Shown below are 16 T cell receptor beta chains from a single sample sequenced in a study of early T cells in non-severe SARS-CoV-2 infection. TCRdb redid the calling of the 5' RACE reads with MiXCR, one entry per CDR3 protein. The sample has tens of thousands of distinct CDR3 sequences, 9.5% to 13% seen once. Material for sequencing was whole blood. The receptors stem from an adult who was a healthcare worker with PCR-confirmed SARS-CoV-2 infection or an uninfected control (not recorded which).

The chain carries TRBV20-1 and TRBJ2-3; 14 bases match TRBD2. Germline values: CDR1 DFQATT, CDR2 SNEGSKA (reference sequence). With V trimmed by 3 bases and J by 4 bases, 3 bases remained unmatched. The CDR3 totals 15 residues. CDR3 nucleotide sequence: TGCAGTGCTAGGACTAGCGGGAGGGACGCAGATACGCAGTATTTT. It translates to CSARTSGRDADTQYF.

This clonotype has only a few counts. V is TRBV3-1 and J is TRBJ2-1; D gene unclear. Trimming shortened V by 1 base and J by 0 bases, and 13 bases separated the two germline ends. The CDR3 is 17 amino acids. In germline, CDR1 is LGHDT, CDR2 YNNKEL (reference sequence). The CDR3 sequence is CASSQARWVGSYNEQFF. In DNA form, the CDR3 reads TGTGCCAGCAGCCAAGCCAGATGGGTCGGCTCCTACAATGAGCAGTTCTTC.

The V and J genes are TRBV20-1 and TRBJ2-7, with D hard to call. The V end was cut by 1 base, the J end by 3 bases, with 13 bases between. This CDR3 comprises 14 residues. Germline values: CDR1 DFQATT, CDR2 SNEGSKA (reference sequence). The CDR3 region is CSARGPRSHYEQYF. For the CDR3, the DNA is TGCAGTGCTAGAGGCCCACGGTCCCACTACGAGCAGTACTTC.

V is TRBV5-6 and J is TRBJ1-1; D is ambiguous. Germline CDR1 and CDR2: SGHDT and YYEEEE. V dropped 2 bases and J dropped 4 bases, with 9 bases sitting between them. This CDR3 spans 13 amino acids. CDR3 bases: TGTGCCAGCAGCTTCCCCAGGAGCACTGAAGCTTTCTTT. Amino acid sequence: CASSFPRSTEAFF.

The chain joins TRBV20-1 to TRBJ2-7; D may be TRBD2 (6 bases). Germline values: CDR1 DFQATT, CDR2 SNEGSKA (reference sequence). The CDR3 is made up of 14 amino acids. Trimming pared 6 bases from V and 2 bases from J, leaving 17 bases between. This chain's CDR3 is CSARDFHIPYEQYF. CDR3 bases: TGCAGTGCCCGGGACTTCCACATCCCCTACGAGCAGTACTTC.

This clonotype was detected only a few times. The chain has TRBV20-1 and TRBJ2-1; 7 bases fit TRBD2. Germline CDR1 DFQATT, CDR2 SNEGSKA (reference sequence). V shed 5 bases and J 2 bases; nucleotides not matched to a gene: 6. CDR3 length: 14 amino acids. CDR3 DNA: TGCAGTGCTCCGCCCGCGGGAGCCTACAATGAGCAGTTCTTC. This sequence encodes CSAPPAGAYNEQFF.

The rearrangement uses TRBV5-1 and TRBJ2-7; D is possibly TRBD1 or TRBD2 (5 bases each). With 3 bases removed from V and 2 bases from J, the gap between germline ends came to 24 bases. CDR3 length equals 18 residues. Germline CDR1 is SGHRS and CDR2 is YFSETQ. CDR3 nucleotides: TGCGCCAGCAGCTCCCAGGTTTATCGGGGCTTCACCCCCTACGAGCAGTACTTC. It is translated as CASSSQVYRGFTPYEQYF.

The chain has TRBV12-3 or TRBV12-4 and TRBJ2-7, with 9 bases identical to TRBD2. The junction had 17 bases not matched to a gene; V was cut back by 6 bases and J by 5 bases. The CDR3 consists of 17 residues. In DNA form, the CDR3 reads TGTGCCAGCAGCTTCCGAATGATAGCGGGAGAGTCCAACGAGCAGTACTTC. As protein: CASSFRMIAGESNEQYF.

This clonotype was observed a handful of times. The chain links TRBV2 to TRBJ2-1; no reliable D call. The CDR3 has 11 amino acids. Germline-derived CDR1 and CDR2 are SNHLY and FYNNEI. With 4 bases removed from V and 7 bases from J, the gap between germline ends came to 5 bases. The CDR3 reads CASSVPNEQFF. CDR3 nucleotide sequence: TGTGCCAGCAGTGTTCCTAATGAGCAGTTCTTC.

There are many counts of this clonotype. The chain is built from TRBV4-1 and TRBJ2-2; D unclear. The V gene lost 4 bases and the J gene lost 3 bases, with 6 bases spanning the gap. Germline CDR1 MGHRA, CDR2 YSYEKL. The CDR3 covers 13 residues. CDR3 loop: CASSPTHTGELFF. Written as DNA, the CDR3 is TGCGCCAGCAGCCCTACACACACCGGGGAGCTGTTTTTT.

This clonotype occurred many times. The chain links TRBV12-3 or TRBV12-4 to TRBJ2-3, with D perhaps matching TRBD2 (6 bases). The CDR3 is 12 residues long. V lost 8 bases and J lost 8, with 14 bases in between. The CDR3 is CASRDGRGTQYF. CDR3 nucleotides: TGTGCCAGCCGAGACGGGCGGGGTACGCAGTATTTT.

This clonotype was observed a few times. The rearrangement uses TRBV20-1 and TRBJ2-7; 10 positions match TRBD2. The CDR3 is 13 residues long. The germline V gene encodes CDR1 DFQATT and CDR2 SNEGSKA (reference sequence). Losses at the gene ends were 7 bases for V and 7 bases for J; bases not matched to a gene: 10. CDR3 residues: CSVQLAGLNEQYF. The CDR3 coding sequence is TGCAGTGTTCAACTAGCGGGACTAAATGAGCAGTACTTC.

This clonotype has more than one count but fewer than ten. The chain links TRBV2 to TRBJ2-4, with a tentative D call TRBD2 (5 bases). Trimming pared 8 bases from V and 6 bases from J, leaving 11 bases between. The CDR3 has 12 amino acids. Germline values: CDR1 SNHLY, CDR2 FYNNEI. The CDR3 sequence: CASGRVGNIQYF. CDR3 nucleotide sequence: TGTGCCAGCGGGAGAGTTGGAAACATTCAGTACTTC.

This clonotype was observed at least ten times. The chain joins TRBV28 to TRBJ1-6; D is possibly TRBD1 (6 bases). This CDR3 has 15 amino acids. V lost 6 bases and J lost 9, with 18 bases in between. Per germline, CDR1 MDHEN and CDR2 SYDVKM. The CDR3 protein is CASRPGGQVRSPLHF. The CDR3 DNA reads as TGTGCCAGCAGACCTGGGGGACAAGTTCGTTCACCCCTCCACTTT.

In its sample, this clonotype was seen many times. The chain carries TRBV27 and TRBJ2-2, with TRBD1 matching over 10 bases. Looked up from germline, CDR1 is MNHEY and CDR2 is SMNVEV (reference sequence). Unmatched junction bases numbered 10, after V lost 5 bases and J lost 1 base. This CDR3 has 18 amino acids. The CDR3 region has the DNA TGTGCCAGCAGTCCAAGGGACAGGGGTAGCAGGAACACCGGGGAGCTGTTTTTT. Protein: CASSPRDRGSRNTGELFF.

This clonotype is judged medium-sized. The J gene is TRBJ2-1, the V gene TRBV2; D not certain. With 10 bases removed from V and 3 bases from J, the gap between germline ends came to 16 bases. The CDR3 has 14 amino acids. Germline V gene sequence: CDR1 SNHLY, CDR2 FYNNEI. The CDR3 is CATSSSLGYNEQFF. In DNA form, the CDR3 reads TGTGCCACCTCCAGTAGTCTGGGCTACAATGAGCAGTTCTTC.